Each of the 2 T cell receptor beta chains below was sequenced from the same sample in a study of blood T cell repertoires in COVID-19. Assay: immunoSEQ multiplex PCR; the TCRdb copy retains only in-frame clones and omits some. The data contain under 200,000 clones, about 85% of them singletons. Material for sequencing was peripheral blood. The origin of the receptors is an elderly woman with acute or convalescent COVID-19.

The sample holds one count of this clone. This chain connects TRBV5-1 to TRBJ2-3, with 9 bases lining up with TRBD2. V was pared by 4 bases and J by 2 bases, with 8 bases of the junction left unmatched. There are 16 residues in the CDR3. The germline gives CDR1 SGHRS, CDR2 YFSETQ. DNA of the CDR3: TGCGCCAGCAGCCTCGCGGCGGGAGGGTCCACAGATACGCAGTATTTT. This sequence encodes CASSLAAGGSTDTQYF. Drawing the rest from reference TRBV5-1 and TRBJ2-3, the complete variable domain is KAGVTQTPRYLIKTRGQQVTLSCSPISGHRSVSWYQQTPGQGLQFLFEYFSETQRNKGNFPGRFSGRQFSNSRSEMNVSTLELGDSALYLCASSLAAGGSTDTQYFGPGTRLTVL.

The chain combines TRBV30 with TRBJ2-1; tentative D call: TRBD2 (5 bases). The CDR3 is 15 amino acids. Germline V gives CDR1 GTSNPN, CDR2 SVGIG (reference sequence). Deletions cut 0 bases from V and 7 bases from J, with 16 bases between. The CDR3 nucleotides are TGTGCCTGGAGTGTACTATCGCTAGCCACAAATGAGCAGTTCTTC. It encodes CAWSVLSLATNEQFF.